Sequencing of this T cell receptor (beta chain) was carried out in a study of T cells in Graves' hyperthyroidism and ophthalmopathy. Overall study context: Peripheral blood collection took place at initial diagnosis, before any treatment.

The investigators amplified TCR beta CDR3 regions from RNA transcripts. When the TCR CDR3 underwent first-round RT-PCR, the HTBI primer set was used. Via MiXCR, TCRdb re-called the multiplex PCR reads, giving one row per CDR3 protein. The sample yields a few hundred thousand distinct CDR3 sequences, roughly 20% seen once. This clonotype was found many times. The CDR3 length is 16 residues. Germline CDR1 SNHLY, CDR2 FYNNEI. The ends were cut back, 8 bases at V and 0 bases at J, with 14 bases in the middle. The TCR sequence derives from a young man with Graves' ophthalmopathy. The chain is built from TRBV2 and TRBJ2-6; D might be TRBD1 or TRBD2, each matching 5 bases. The specimen sequenced was blood. CDR3 sequence: CASFLGGVSGANVLTF. For the CDR3, the DNA is TGTGCCAGCTTCCTTGGGGGTGTCTCTGGGGCCAACGTCCTGACTTTC.